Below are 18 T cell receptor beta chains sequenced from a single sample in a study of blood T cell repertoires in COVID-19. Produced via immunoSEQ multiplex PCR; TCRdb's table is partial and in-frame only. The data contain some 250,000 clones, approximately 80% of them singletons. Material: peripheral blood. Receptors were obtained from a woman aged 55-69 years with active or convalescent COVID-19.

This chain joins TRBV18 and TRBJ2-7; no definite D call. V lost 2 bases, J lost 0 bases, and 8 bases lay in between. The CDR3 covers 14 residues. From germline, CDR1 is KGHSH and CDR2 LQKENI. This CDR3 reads CASSPGDSSYEQYF. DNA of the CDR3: TGTGCCAGCTCACCAGGAGATAGCTCCTACGAGCAGTACTTC.

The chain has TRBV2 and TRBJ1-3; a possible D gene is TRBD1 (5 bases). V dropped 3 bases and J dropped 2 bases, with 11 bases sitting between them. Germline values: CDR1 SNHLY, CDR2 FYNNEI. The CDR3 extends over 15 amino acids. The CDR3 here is CASSDRQGTGNTIYF. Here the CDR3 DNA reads TGTGCCAGCAGTGATAGGCAGGGCACTGGAAACACCATATATTTT.

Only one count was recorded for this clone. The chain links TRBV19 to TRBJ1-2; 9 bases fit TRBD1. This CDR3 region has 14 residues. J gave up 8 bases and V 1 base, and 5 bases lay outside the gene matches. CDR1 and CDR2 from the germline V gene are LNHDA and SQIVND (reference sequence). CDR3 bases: TGTGCCAGTAGTATAGGGACAGGGGATCACGGCTACACCTTC. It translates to CASSIGTGDHGYTF.

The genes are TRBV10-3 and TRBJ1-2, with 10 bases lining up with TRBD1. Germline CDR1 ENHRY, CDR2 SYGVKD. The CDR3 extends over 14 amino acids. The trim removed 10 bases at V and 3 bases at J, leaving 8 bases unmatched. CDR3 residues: CATSGTGEDYGYTF. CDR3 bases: TGTGCCACGTCCGGGACAGGGGAGGACTATGGCTACACCTTC.

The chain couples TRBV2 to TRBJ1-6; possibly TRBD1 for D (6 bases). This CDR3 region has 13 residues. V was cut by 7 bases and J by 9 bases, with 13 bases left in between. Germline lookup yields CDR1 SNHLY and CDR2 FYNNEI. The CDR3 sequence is CASIEQGGSPLHF. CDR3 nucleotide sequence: TGTGCCAGCATAGAACAGGGCGGTTCACCCCTCCACTTT.

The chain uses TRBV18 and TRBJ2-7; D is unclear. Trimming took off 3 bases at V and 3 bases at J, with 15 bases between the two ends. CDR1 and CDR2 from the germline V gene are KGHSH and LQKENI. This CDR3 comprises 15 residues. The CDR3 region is CASSPVGRPYYEQYF. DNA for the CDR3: TGTGCCAGCTCACCTGTGGGCCGACCATACTACGAGCAGTACTTC.

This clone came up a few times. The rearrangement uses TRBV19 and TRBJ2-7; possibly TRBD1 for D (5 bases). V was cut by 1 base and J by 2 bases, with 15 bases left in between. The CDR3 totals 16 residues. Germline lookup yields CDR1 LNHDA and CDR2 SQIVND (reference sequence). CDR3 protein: CASSIAGAGPAYEQYF. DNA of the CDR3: TGTGCCAGTAGTATAGCCGGAGCAGGGCCTGCCTACGAGCAGTACTTC.

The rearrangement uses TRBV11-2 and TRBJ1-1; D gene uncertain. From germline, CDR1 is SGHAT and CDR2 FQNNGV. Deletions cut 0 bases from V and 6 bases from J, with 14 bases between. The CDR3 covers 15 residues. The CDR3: CASSLEVVGRAEAFF. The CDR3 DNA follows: TGTGCCAGCAGCTTAGAGGTTGTAGGGCGGGCTGAAGCTTTCTTT.

Here the CDR3 reads CASSMGLRETQYF. The CDR3 nucleotides are TGTGCCAGCAGCATGGGACTACGAGAGACCCAGTACTTC. The chain couples TRBV7-2 to TRBJ2-5, with 7 bases identical to TRBD2. The CDR3 contains 13 residues. Germline CDR1 and CDR2: SGHTA and FQGNSA. Trimming at V came to 5 bases and at J to 4 bases, leaving 4 bases not matched to a gene.

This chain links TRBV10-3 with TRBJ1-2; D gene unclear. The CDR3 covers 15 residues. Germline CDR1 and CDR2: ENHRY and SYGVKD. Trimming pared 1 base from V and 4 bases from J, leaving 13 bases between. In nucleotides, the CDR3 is TGTGCCATCAGTGAGTTGGCGGATTCCCCCTATGGCTACACCTTC. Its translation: CAISELADSPYGYTF.

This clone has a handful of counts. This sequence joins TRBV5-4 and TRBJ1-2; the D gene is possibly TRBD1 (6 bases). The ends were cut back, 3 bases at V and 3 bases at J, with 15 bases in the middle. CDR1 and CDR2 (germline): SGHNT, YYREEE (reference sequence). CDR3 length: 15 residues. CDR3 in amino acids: CASSSHGRGHYGYTF. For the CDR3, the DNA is TGTGCCAGCAGCTCCCATGGCAGGGGTCACTATGGCTACACCTTC.

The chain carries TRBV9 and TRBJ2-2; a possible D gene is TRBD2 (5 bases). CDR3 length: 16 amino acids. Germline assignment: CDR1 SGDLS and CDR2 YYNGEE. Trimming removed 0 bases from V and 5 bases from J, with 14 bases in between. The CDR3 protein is CASSVVANPGTGELFF. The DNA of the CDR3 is TGTGCCAGCAGCGTAGTCGCAAACCCGGGGACCGGGGAGCTGTTTTTT.

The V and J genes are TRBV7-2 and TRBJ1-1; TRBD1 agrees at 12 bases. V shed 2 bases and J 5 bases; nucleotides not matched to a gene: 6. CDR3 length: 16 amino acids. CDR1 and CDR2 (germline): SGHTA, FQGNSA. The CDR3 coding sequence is TGTGCCAGCAGCTTAAAGGGACAGGGGGCATGGACTGAAGCTTTCTTT. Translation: CASSLKGQGAWTEAFF.

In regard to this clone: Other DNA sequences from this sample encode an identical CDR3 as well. This CDR3 reads CASSRGGSGANVLTF. The CDR3 bases are TGTGCCAGCAGTAGGGGGGGCTCTGGGGCCAACGTCCTGACTTTC. The chain combines TRBV28 with TRBJ2-6, with D perhaps TRBD2 (7 bases). In germline, CDR1 is MDHEN, CDR2 SYDVKM. There are 15 residues in the CDR3. V gave up 5 bases and J gave up 0 bases, with 8 bases separating them.

CDR3 amino acids: CASSDQRHPQETQYF. The DNA for the CDR3 is TGTGCCAGCAGTGACCAACGACATCCCCAAGAGACCCAGTACTTC. The genes are TRBV6-4 and TRBJ2-5, with unresolved D. With 2 bases removed from V and 1 base from J, the gap between germline ends came to 11 bases. Germline loops: CDR1 MRHNA, CDR2 SNTAGT. The CDR3 has 15 residues.

DNA of the CDR3: TGTGCCAGTGCTATGCGGGCTGGGGCCAACGTCCTGACTTTC. Translating it yields CASAMRAGANVLTF. The gene calls are TRBV6-5 and TRBJ2-6; weak D call: TRBD2 (5 bases). This CDR3 has 14 residues. V was trimmed by 9 bases and J by 2 bases, leaving 11 bases between them. CDR1 is MNHEY and CDR2 is SVGAGI in the germline V gene.

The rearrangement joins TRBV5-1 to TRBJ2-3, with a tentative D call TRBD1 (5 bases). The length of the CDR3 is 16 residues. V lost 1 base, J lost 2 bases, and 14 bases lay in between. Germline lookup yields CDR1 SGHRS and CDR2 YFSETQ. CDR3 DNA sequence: TGCGCCAGCAGCTTGCAGGGTCCGATAACCACAGATACGCAGTATTTT. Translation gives CASSLQGPITTDTQYF.

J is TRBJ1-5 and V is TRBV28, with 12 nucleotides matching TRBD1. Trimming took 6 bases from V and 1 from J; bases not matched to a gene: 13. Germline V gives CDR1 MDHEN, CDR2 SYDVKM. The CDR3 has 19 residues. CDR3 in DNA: TGTGCCAGCAGGCTTGCCGGGACAGGGGGCGGTAGGAGCAATCAGCCCCAGCATTTT. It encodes CASRLAGTGGGRSNQPQHF.